This T cell receptor beta chain was recovered during a study of blood T cell repertoires in COVID-19. Study-wide context: Samples of COVID-19 (acute and convalescent) were obtained from the United States, Italy and Spain. Sample material is recorded as cDNA or gDNA derived from T cells, B-cell-depleted T cells, or PBMCs.

CDR3 length: 15 amino acids. Trimming took 3 bases from V and 3 from J, leaving 15 bases between them. Germline CDR1 and CDR2: SGHAT and FQNNGV. Clones were sequenced by immunoSEQ multiplex PCR, and TCRdb holds only the in-frame ones, with some missing. The table lists approximately 150,000 clones, about 91% of them singletons. This chain uses TRBV11-2 with TRBJ2-7; D is perhaps TRBD2 (6 bases). This receptor was obtained from a woman between 45 and 65 years old with acute or convalescent COVID-19. Sequencing was done on a sample of peripheral blood. The CDR3 nucleotides read TGTGCCAGCAGCTTGTCGGGGGTGCGGGACTACGAGCAGTACTTC. Amino acid sequence: CASSLSGVRDYEQYF. The full variable domain, with the rest looked up from reference TRBV11-2 and TRBJ2-7, is EAGVAQSPRYKIIEKRQSVAFWCNPISGHATLYWYQQILGQGPKLLIQFQNNGVVDDSQLPKDRFSAERLKGVDSTLKIQPAKLEDSAVYLCASSLSGVRDYEQYFGPGTRLTVT.